This TCR beta chain was recorded in a study of T cells in Graves' hyperthyroidism and ophthalmopathy (dated by TCRdb to between 2017 and 2020). Describing the broader study: Peripheral blood was sampled at the time of initial diagnosis, prior to any treatment. A discovery cohort of about a hundred patients, 43 with Graves' ophthalmopathy and 57 with stable Graves' hyperthyroidism, was used to find distinguishing TCR V-J signatures. An independent validation cohort of around 19 hyperthyroidism patients and about 16 patients who later progressed to ophthalmopathy tested prospective prediction of ophthalmopathy. The roughly 94 discovery patients were randomly divided into training and test sets at a 7:3 ratio. Thyroid tissue and blood T-cell repertoires from about six Graves' hyperthyroidism patients were also compared in the study. After sampling, hyperthyroidism patients received methimazole starting at 30 mg daily, and ophthalmopathy patients received high-dose intravenous methylprednisolone. TCR Vbeta CDR3 sequencing of 130 to 150 peripheral blood samples (approximately 44 ophthalmopathy, approximately 80 hyperthyroidism and roughly 17 progressor patients) is reported in the paper.

This clonotype has at least ten counts. Its antigen specificity is not known. The input lacks base qualities; no much larger clone sits a single base away. The hyperthyroidism patients were between 18 and 65 years old and newly diagnosed, with a disease duration of less than 2 months. Exclusion was applied to patients with uncontrolled infections, other autoimmune diseases, pregnancy or lactation. Clinical symptoms, serum thyroxine and TRAb, thyroid ultrasound, and orbital computed tomography formed the basis for the diagnoses. Blood from progressor patients was collected at the time of first diagnosis with hyperthyroidism, before any ophthalmopathy symptoms had appeared. PBMCs were separated from roughly 10 ml of fresh peripheral blood using Ficoll-Paque density gradient centrifugation. Progressor patients were initially diagnosed with Graves' hyperthyroidism and developed ophthalmopathy during follow-up. Total RNA was extracted with Trizol reagent, and quality was checked on an Agilent 2100 Bioanalyzer.

Including the terminal cysteine and phenylalanine, the CDR3 comprises 15 residues. The only DNA kept is the CDR3, 45 bases in frame from the first base. The V end loses 8 bases and the J end loses 5 bases, and a stretch of 19 bases separates them. Reading the germline V gene gives CDR1 MDHEN and CDR2 SYDVKM. TCR beta CDR3 regions were amplified from RNA transcripts. The first round of RT-PCR for the TCR CDR3 was performed with the HTBI primer set and the Qiagen OneStep RT-PCR kit. Libraries were constructed in a second round of multiplex PCR, after which size selection and purification were performed. Libraries were sequenced paired-end with 100 bp reads on an Illumina HiSeq2000. The authors' analysis ran thus. SOAPnuke was used to process the raw data, with reads discarded if the reads contained adapters or uncalled bases, had a mean Phred below 15, or lacked an exact constant-primer or identifier match. COPE v1.2.5 was used to merge high-quality paired reads, and clonotypes were defined as unique nucleotide sequences. Clonotypes were aligned to IMGT TRBV, TRBD and TRBJ reference segments using MiTCR v1.1. The analysis was restricted to V-J combinations with a frequency above 0.0001, which together covered 99.2% of the repertoires. The TCS score was defined as the ratio of F50 (clonal expansion) to E x V (chaos), calculated using BLOSUM62-based TCRdist between CDR3 peptides within each V-J. Welch's t-statistics and random forest reduced roughly 530 V-J features to 13, which were used in a naive Bayes classifier (R e1071). TCRdb cleaned the public reads at Q25 with fastp, built clones with MiXCR and kept in-frame beta chains. Rows are combined by CDR3 protein, so each entry shows the most common genes and DNA. The V and J calls shown here were made by TCRdb, not taken from the authors' results. For this sample there are roughly 180,000 distinct CDR3 sequences; about 9.4% appear just once. The top ten clones comprise approximately 24% of the sample.

General study outcomes and caveats: Most expanded thyroid clonotypes (frequency above 0.001) were also found in blood, which suggests that blood repertoires may mirror thyroid immune responses. Sample size was not statistically predetermined, and blinding of investigators to group allocation was not performed. In validation, progression to ophthalmopathy was predicted by the model with roughly 71% sensitivity and roughly 76% specificity, a median of approximately 7.1 months before onset. A model built on a 13 V-J signature distinguished ophthalmopathy from stable hyperthyroidism, reaching roughly 88% sensitivity and around 81% specificity in cross-validation and 80%/75% in testing.

Sequenced: blood. The TCR sequence derives from a woman between 18 and 29 years old with Graves' hyperthyroidism that later progressed to Graves' ophthalmopathy. Recombination joined TRBV28 with TRBJ2-1; a weak D assignment points to TRBD1 (6 bases agree). Read as DNA, the sequence is TGTGCCAGCGATACCGGGACAAGGTCCCACAATGAGCAGTTCTTC. Its protein product is CASDTGTRSHNEQFF.